This section outlines one T cell receptor (beta chain) sequence together with its context. This record belongs to a study of blood T cell repertoires in COVID-19. Study-wide background: Collection of acute and convalescent COVID-19 samples took place in the United States, Italy and Spain.

V lost 4 bases and J lost 0, with 11 bases in between. This CDR3 spans 14 amino acids. CDR1 is SGHRS, CDR2 YFSETQ, per germline. TCRdb's copy holds only in-frame clones and misses some; the assay was immunoSEQ multiplex PCR. Of about 210,000 clones in the sample, 80% to 90% were seen once. The sequence came from a man aged 18-30 years with acute COVID-19. Sequencing was carried out using PBMCs or T cells enriched from blood (not recorded which). V gene TRBV5-1 combines with J gene TRBJ2-7; D uncertain. The CDR3 coding sequence is TGCGCCAGCAGCGAGAGACTGGGCTCCTACGAGCAGTACTTC. Protein sequence: CASSERLGSYEQYF.